This is a list of T cell receptor beta chains from one sample in a study of shared clonotypes between healthy human individuals. Repertoires were generated with immunoSEQ multiplex PCR, while TCRdb's copy carries only in-frame clones and drops some. There are over 400,000 clones in the sample; around 73% occur only once, and more than 10% lies in the top ten. The specimen sequenced was PBMCs. The receptor set was obtained from a woman between 40 and 50 years old in good health. Some clones in this sample may be carry-over from other donors' samples. CDR3s include the opening cysteine and the closing phenylalanine or tryptophan. A D gene is named only where the DNA matches it firmly. Some rows have no size entry. The others give once, few or many, or a class for an expanded clone.

size: -
D: -
V: TRBV5-1
J: TRBJ2-2
DNA: TGCGCCAGCAGCTTGGATCAACCGAACACCGGGGAGCTGTTTTTT
CDR3: CASSLDQPNTGELFF

size: -
D: TRBD2
V: TRBV6-1
J: TRBJ2-4
DNA: TGTGCCAGCAGTGAAGCATTAGCGGGGAACATTCAGTACTTC
CDR3: CASSEALAGNIQYF

size: few
D: -
V: TRBV28
J: TRBJ2-4
DNA: TGTGCCAGCAGTTTAGTGGCCGACCTAGCCAAAAACATTCAGTACTTC
CDR3: CASSLVADLAKNIQYF

size: -
D: TRBD2
V: TRBV27
J: TRBJ2-1
DNA: TGTGCCAGCACTAGCGGGAGGGGGTACAATGAGCAGTTCTTC
CDR3: CASTSGRGYNEQFF

size: -
D: TRBD1
V: TRBV4-1
J: TRBJ1-2
DNA: TGCGCCAGCTGGGGACAGGGGGAAAAGGACTATGGCTACACCTTC
CDR3: CASWGQGEKDYGYTF

size: few
D: -
V: TRBV28
J: TRBJ1-5
DNA: TGTGCCAGCCAGGAGTTAGAACAGCCCCAGCATTTT
CDR3: CASQELEQPQHF

size: -
D: TRBD2
V: TRBV28
J: TRBJ2-1
DNA: TGTGCCAGCAGCCCACCCGGGGGTAGCGGGACCAATGAGCAGTTCTTC
CDR3: CASSPPGGSGTNEQFF

size: many
D: -
V: TRBV4-3
J: TRBJ2-7
DNA: TGCGCCAGCAGCCAAGGAGGGTACTACGAGCAGTACTTC
CDR3: CASSQGGYYEQYF

size: -
D: -
V: TRBV6-5
J: TRBJ1-2
DNA: TGTGCCAGCAGTTACTCCGGGGACTATGGCTACACCTTC
CDR3: CASSYSGDYGYTF

size: -
D: TRBD2
V: TRBV9
J: TRBJ2-7
DNA: TGTGCCAGCAGCCGACTAGCGGGAGGGCCCTACGAGCAGTACTTC
CDR3: CASSRLAGGPYEQYF

size: once
D: -
V: TRBV27
J: TRBJ1-2
DNA: TGTGCCAGCAGTTTGGAAGGAGTCGGGCAGTCTGTCTATGGCTACACCTTC
CDR3: CASSLEGVGQSVYGYTF

size: -
D: TRBD2
V: TRBV7-2
J: TRBJ2-1
DNA: TGTGCCAGCAGCTTCACTAGCGGGGGCCCAATTGGGCAGTTCTTC
CDR3: CASSFTSGGPIGQFF

size: few
D: -
V: TRBV19
J: TRBJ1-5
DNA: TGTGCCAGTAGTATGATCCACAATCAGCCCCAGCATTTT
CDR3: CASSMIHNQPQHF

size: few
D: -
V: TRBV7-9
J: TRBJ1-1
DNA: TGTGCCAGCAGCCGCGGACTTGAAGCTTTCTTT
CDR3: CASSRGLEAFF

size: few
D: TRBD2
V: TRBV18
J: TRBJ2-2
DNA: TGTGCCAGCTCACCTGCTAGCGGGATAACCGGGGAGCTGTTTTTT
CDR3: CASSPASGITGELFF

size: -
D: -
V: TRBV7-8
J: TRBJ2-2
DNA: TGTGCCAGCCCTGGAGCCAGAGATAACACCGGGGAGCTGTTTTTT
CDR3: CASPGARDNTGELFF

size: -
D: TRBD2
V: TRBV5-1
J: TRBJ2-1
DNA: TGCGCCAGCAGCTCCGGGGGGGATGAGCAGTTCTTC
CDR3: CASSSGGDEQFF

size: -
D: TRBD1
V: TRBV16
J: TRBJ2-3
DNA: TGTGCCAGCAGCCAATCCGACAGGGGAGATACGCAGTATTTT
CDR3: CASSQSDRGDTQYF

size: few
D: TRBD2
V: TRBV6-4
J: TRBJ2-1
DNA: TGTGCCAGCAGTGACGGGGGGGGGTCCTACAATGAGCAGTTCTTC
CDR3: CASSDGGGSYNEQFF

size: -
D: -
V: TRBV28
J: TRBJ1-2
DNA: TGTGCCAGCAGTTTAGAGCTTAACTATGGCTACACCTTC
CDR3: CASSLELNYGYTF

size: few
D: -
V: TRBV11-2
J: TRBJ2-7
DNA: TGTGCCAGCAGCTTCAACAAGCCCTACGAGCAGTACTTC
CDR3: CASSFNKPYEQYF

size: -
D: -
V: TRBV7-8
J: TRBJ2-7
DNA: TGTGCCAGCAGCTTAGGGACAGCTAACCTCTACGAGCAGTACTTC
CDR3: CASSLGTANLYEQYF

size: few
D: -
V: TRBV7-9
J: TRBJ2-1
DNA: TGTGCCAGCAGCGACTACAATGAGCAGTTCTTC
CDR3: CASSDYNEQFF

size: -
D: -
V: TRBV29-1
J: TRBJ1-1
DNA: TGCAGCGTTGCCCACCAGTTGAACACTGAAGCTTTCTTT
CDR3: CSVAHQLNTEAFF

size: -
D: -
V: TRBV28
J: TRBJ2-3
DNA: TGTGCCAGCAGTTTACAGGTCGGGGGATGGTTGGATACGCAGTATTTT
CDR3: CASSLQVGGWLDTQYF

size: -
D: -
V: TRBV18
J: TRBJ2-5
DNA: TGTGCCAGCGCTGACCGGACCCAAGAGACCCAGTACTTC
CDR3: CASADRTQETQYF

size: -
D: TRBD2
V: TRBV29-1
J: TRBJ2-3
DNA: TGCAGCATAGAGGGAAGCGGGAGTTCAACGCAGTATTTT
CDR3: CSIEGSGSSTQYF

size: -
D: TRBD1
V: TRBV10-3
J: TRBJ1-2
DNA: TGTGCCATCAGTGAGTCAGCCGGGACAGGGTATGGCTACACCTTC
CDR3: CAISESAGTGYGYTF

size: -
D: -
V: TRBV13
J: TRBJ2-5
DNA: TGTGCCAGCAGCTTTTGGGGTGACGAAAAGACCCAGTACTTC
CDR3: CASSFWGDEKTQYF

size: -
D: TRBD2
V: TRBV18
J: TRBJ2-3
DNA: TGTGCCAGCTCACTGCTAGCGGGAGTACCAGATACGCAGTATTTT
CDR3: CASSLLAGVPDTQYF

size: -
D: -
V: TRBV7-3
J: TRBJ2-3
DNA: TGTGCCAGCAGCTTAGGTGACCATATCACAGATACGCAGTATTTT
CDR3: CASSLGDHITDTQYF

size: -
D: TRBD1
V: TRBV7-2
J: TRBJ2-7
DNA: TGTGCCAGCAGCTCGGACAGGTCCAGCTCCTACGAGCAGTACTTC
CDR3: CASSSDRSSSYEQYF

size: -
D: -
V: TRBV28
J: TRBJ2-5
DNA: TGTGCCAGCAGTAAACAAGAGACCCAGTACTTC
CDR3: CASSKQETQYF

size: -
D: -
V: TRBV5-1
J: TRBJ2-2
DNA: TGCGCCAGCAGCCCCGACAGGGAGGACGGGGAGCTGTTTTTT
CDR3: CASSPDREDGELFF

size: -
D: -
V: TRBV6-6
J: TRBJ2-1
DNA: TGTGCCAGCAGTTCGGCTAGCGTATTTGATGAGCAGTTCTTC
CDR3: CASSSASVFDEQFF